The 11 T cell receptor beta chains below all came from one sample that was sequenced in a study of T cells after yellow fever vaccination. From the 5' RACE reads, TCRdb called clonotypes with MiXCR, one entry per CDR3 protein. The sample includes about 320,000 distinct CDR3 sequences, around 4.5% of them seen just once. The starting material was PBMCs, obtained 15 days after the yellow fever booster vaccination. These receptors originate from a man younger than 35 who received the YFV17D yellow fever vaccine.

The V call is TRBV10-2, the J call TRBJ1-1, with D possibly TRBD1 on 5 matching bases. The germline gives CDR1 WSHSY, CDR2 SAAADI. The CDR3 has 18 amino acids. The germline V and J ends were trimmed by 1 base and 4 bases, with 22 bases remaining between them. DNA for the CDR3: TGCGCCAGCAGTGAGTGGGCAGACCCCCTGGATGGGGGCACTGAAGCTTTCTTT. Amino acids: CASSEWADPLDGGTEAFF.

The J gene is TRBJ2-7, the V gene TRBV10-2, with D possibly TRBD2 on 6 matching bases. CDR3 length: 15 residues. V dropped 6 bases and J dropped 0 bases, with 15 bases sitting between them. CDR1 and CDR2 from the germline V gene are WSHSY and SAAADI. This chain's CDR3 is CASSRDSSLSYEQYF. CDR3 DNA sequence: TGCGCCAGCAGCCGGGACTCGTCCCTCTCCTACGAGCAGTACTTC.

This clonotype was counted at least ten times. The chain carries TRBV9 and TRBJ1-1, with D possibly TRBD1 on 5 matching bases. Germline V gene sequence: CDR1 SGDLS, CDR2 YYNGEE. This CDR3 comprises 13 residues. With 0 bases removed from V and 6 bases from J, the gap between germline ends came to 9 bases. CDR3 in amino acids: CASSVVQGPEAFF. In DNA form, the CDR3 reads TGTGCCAGCAGCGTAGTTCAGGGACCTGAAGCTTTCTTT. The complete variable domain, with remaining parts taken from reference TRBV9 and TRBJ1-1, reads DSGVTQTPKHLITATGQRVTLRCSPRSGDLSVYWYQQSLDQGLQFLIQYYNGEERAKGNILERFSAQQFPDLHSELNLSSLELGDSALYFCASSVVQGPEAFFGQGTRLTVV.

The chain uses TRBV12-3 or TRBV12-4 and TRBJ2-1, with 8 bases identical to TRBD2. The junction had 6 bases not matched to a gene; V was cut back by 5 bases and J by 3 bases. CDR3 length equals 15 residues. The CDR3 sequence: CASSPGGSYYNEQFF. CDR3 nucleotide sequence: TGTGCCAGCAGTCCGGGGGGGAGCTACTACAATGAGCAGTTCTTC.

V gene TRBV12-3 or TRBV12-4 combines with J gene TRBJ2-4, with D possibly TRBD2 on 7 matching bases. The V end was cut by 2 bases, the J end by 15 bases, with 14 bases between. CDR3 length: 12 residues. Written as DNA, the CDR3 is TGTGCCAGCAGTTTAAGGGGGGGCCCCTGGTACTTC. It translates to CASSLRGGPWYF.

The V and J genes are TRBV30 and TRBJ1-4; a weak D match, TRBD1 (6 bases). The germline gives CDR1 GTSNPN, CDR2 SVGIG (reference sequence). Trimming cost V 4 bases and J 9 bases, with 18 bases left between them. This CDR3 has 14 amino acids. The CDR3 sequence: CAWTPGQGGQKLFF. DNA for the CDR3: TGTGCCTGGACGCCGGGACAAGGAGGACAAAAACTGTTTTTT.

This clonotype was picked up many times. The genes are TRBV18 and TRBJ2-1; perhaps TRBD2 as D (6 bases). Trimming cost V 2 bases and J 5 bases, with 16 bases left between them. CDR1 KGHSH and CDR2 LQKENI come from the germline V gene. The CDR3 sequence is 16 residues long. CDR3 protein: CASSPWGDILDNEQFF. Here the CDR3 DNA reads TGTGCCAGCTCACCATGGGGGGATATCCTGGACAATGAGCAGTTCTTC.

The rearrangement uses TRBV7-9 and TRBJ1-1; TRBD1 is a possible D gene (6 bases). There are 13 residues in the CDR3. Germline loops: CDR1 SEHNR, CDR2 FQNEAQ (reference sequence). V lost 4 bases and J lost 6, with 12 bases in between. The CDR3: CASSSQGWSEAFF. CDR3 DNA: TGTGCCAGCAGCTCACAGGGTTGGTCTGAAGCTTTCTTT.

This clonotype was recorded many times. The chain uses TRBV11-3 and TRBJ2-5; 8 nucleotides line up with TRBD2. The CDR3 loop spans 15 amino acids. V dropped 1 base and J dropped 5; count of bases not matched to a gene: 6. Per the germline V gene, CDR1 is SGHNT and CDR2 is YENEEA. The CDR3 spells CASSLATGGPETQYF. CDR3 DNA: TGTGCCAGCAGCTTAGCAACGGGGGGGCCGGAGACCCAGTACTTC.

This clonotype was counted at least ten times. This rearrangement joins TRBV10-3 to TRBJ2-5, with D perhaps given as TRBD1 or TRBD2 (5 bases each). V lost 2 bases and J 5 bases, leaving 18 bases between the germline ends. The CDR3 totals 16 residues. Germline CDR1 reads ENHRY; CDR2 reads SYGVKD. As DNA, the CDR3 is TGTGCCATCAGTGAGGACCGGGACGACCCCGTTGAGACCCAGTACTTC. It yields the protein CAISEDRDDPVETQYF.

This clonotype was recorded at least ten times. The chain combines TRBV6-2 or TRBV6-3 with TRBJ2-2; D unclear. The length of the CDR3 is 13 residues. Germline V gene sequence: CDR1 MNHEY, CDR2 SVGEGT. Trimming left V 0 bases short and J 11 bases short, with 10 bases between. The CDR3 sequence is CASSYSIFFELFF. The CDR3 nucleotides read TGTGCCAGCAGTTACTCGATCTTCTTTGAGCTGTTTTTT.